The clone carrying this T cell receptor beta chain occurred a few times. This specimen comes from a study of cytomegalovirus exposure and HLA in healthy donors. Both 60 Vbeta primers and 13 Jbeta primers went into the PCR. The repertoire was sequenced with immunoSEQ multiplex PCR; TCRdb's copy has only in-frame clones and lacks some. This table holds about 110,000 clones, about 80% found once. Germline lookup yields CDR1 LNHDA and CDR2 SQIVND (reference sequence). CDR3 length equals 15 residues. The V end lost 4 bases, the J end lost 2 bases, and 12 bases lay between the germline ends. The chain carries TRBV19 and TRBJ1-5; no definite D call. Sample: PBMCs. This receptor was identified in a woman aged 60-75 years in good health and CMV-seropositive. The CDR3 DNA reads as TGTGCCAGTAGTAAACGGGAGTTGGGCAATCAGCCCCAGCATTTT. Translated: CASSKRELGNQPQHF. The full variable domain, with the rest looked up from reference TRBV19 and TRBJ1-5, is DGGITQSPKYLFRKEGQNVTLSCEQNLNHDAMYWYRQDPGQGLRLIYYSQIVNDFQKGDIAEGYSVSREKKESFPLTVTSAQKNPTAFYLCASSKRELGNQPQHFGDGTRLSIL.